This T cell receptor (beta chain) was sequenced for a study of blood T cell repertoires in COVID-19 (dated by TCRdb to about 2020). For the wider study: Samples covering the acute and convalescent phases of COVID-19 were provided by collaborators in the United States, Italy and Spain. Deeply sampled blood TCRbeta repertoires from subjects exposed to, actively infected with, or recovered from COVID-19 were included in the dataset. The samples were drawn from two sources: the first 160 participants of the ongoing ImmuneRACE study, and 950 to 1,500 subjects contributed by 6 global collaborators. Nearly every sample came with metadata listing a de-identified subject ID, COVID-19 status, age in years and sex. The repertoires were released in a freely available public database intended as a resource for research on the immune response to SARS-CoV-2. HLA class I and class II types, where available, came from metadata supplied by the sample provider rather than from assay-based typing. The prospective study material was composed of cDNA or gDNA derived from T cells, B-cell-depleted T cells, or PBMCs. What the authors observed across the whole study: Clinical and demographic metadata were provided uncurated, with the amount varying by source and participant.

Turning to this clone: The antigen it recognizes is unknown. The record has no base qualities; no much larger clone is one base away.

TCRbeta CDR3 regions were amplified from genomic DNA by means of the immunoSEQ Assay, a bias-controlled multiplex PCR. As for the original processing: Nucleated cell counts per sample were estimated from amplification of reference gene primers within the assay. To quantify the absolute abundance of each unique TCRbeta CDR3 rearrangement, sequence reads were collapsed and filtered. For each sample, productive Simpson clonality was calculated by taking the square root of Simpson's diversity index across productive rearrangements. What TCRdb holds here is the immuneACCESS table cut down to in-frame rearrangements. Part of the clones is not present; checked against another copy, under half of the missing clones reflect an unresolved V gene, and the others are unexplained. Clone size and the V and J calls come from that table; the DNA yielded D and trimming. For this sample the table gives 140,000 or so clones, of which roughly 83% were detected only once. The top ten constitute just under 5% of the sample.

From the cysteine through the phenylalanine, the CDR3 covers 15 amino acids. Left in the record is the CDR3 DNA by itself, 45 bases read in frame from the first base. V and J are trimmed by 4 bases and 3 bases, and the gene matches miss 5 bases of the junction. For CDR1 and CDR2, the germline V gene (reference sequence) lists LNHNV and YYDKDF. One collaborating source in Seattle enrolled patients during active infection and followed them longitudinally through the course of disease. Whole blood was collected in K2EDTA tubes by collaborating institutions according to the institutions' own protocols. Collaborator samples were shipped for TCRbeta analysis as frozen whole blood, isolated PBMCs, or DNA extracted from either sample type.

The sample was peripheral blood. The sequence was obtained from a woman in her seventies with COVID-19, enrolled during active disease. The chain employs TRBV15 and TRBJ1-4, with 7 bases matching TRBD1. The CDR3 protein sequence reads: CATSTHQGANEKLFF. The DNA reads TGTGCCACCAGCACACACCAGGGGGCTAATGAAAAACTGTTTTTT.